Sequencing of this T cell receptor (beta chain) was carried out in a study of beta chain features in type 1 diabetes. The CDR3 runs 12 residues. Germline lookup yields CDR1 MNHEY and CDR2 SMNVEV (reference sequence). The V end lost 6 bases, the J end lost 7 bases, and 7 bases lay between the germline ends. The table lists this clone with a few counts. What it binds is unknown. Since all of the isolated RNA was reverse transcribed, expressed TCRB transcripts were what got sequenced. Assay: immunoSEQ multiplex PCR; the TCRdb copy retains only in-frame clones and omits some. The top ten hold roughly 1% of the sample, which has approximately 170,000 clones, less than 9.5% seen once. Blood was collected once per donor into heparin, averaging around 120 mL. CD4+ naive, central memory, regulatory and stem cell-like memory subsets were isolated by sorting on CD45RO/CCR7/CD25/CD127/CD95/CD27. The study's findings and limits: There was a moderate but significant shortening of TCRB CDR3s in all four CD4+ subsets of Type 1 diabetes patients.

This chain connects TRBV27 to TRBJ1-6; tentatively, D is TRBD1 (5 bases). This receptor was obtained from a woman between 40 and 55 years old with type 1 diabetes. Sequencing used central memory CD4+ T cells from blood. CDR3 protein: CASSRGNSPLHF. The CDR3 DNA reads TGTGCCAGCAGCCGGGGGAATTCACCCCTCCACTTT.